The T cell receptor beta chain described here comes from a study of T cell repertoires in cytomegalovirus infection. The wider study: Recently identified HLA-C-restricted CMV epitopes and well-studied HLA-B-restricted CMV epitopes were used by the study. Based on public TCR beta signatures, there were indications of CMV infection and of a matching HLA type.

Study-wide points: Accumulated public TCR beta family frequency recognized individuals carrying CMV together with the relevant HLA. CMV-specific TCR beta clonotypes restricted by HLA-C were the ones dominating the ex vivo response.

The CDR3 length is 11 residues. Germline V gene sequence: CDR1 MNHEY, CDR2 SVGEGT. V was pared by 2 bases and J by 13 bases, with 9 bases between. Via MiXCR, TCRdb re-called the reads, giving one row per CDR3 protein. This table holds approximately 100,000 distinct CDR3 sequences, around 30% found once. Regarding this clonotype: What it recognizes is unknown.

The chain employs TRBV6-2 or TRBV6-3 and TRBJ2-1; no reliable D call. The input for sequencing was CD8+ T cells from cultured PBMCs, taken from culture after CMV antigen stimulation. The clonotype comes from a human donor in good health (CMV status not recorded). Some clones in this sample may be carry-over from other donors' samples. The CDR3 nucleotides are TGTGCCAGCAGTTACCCAGAACCTCAGTTCTTC. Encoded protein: CASSYPEPQFF.